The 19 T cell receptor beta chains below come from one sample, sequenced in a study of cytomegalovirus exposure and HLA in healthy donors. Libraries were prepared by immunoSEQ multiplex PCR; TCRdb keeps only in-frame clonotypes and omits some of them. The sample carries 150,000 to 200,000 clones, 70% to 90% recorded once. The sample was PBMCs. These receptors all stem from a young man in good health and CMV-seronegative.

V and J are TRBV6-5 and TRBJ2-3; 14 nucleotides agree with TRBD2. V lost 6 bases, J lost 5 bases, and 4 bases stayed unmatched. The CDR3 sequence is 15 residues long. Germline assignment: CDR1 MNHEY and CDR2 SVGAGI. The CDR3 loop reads CASRGTSGSGDTQYF. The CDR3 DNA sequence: TGTGCCAGCAGGGGGACTAGCGGGAGCGGAGATACGCAGTATTTT.

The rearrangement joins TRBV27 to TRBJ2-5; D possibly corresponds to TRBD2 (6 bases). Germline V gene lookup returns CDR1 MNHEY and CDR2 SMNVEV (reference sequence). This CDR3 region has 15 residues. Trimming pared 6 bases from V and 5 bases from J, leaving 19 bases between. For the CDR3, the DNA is TGTGCCAGCAGAGGAGCGGAGGGGTGGAAGGAGACCCAGTACTTC. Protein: CASRGAEGWKETQYF.

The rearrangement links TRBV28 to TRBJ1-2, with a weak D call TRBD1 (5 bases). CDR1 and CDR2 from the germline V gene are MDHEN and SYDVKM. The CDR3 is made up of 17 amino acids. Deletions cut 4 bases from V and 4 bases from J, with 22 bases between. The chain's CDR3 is CASSSLLRGGAAYGYTF. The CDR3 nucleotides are TGTGCCAGCAGTTCTCTCCTTAGGGGTGGTGCTGCCTATGGCTACACCTTC.

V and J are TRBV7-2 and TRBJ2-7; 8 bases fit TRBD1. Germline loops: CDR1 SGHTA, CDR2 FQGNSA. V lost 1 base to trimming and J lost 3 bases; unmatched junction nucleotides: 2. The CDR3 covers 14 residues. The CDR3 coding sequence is TGTGCCAGCAGCTTAGTTGGACAGGGCTACGAGCAGTACTTC. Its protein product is CASSLVGQGYEQYF.

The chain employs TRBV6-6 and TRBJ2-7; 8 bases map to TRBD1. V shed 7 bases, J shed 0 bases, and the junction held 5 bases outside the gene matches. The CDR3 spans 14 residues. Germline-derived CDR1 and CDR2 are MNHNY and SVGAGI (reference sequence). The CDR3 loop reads CASTTGGSSYEQYF. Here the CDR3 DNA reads TGTGCCAGCACAACAGGGGGTAGCTCCTACGAGCAGTACTTC.

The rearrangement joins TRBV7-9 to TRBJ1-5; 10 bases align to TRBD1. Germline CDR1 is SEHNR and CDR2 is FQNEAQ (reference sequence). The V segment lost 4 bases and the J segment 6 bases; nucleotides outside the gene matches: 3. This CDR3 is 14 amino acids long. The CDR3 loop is CASSSRDRGQPQHF. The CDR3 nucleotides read TGTGCCAGCAGCTCCCGGGACAGGGGTCAGCCCCAGCATTTT.

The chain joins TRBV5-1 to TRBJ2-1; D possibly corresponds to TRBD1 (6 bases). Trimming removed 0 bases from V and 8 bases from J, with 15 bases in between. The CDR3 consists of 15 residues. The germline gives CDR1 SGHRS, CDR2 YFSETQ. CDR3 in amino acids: CASSLGNTGRDEQFF. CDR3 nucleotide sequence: TGCGCCAGCAGCTTGGGGAATACAGGGCGGGATGAGCAGTTCTTC.

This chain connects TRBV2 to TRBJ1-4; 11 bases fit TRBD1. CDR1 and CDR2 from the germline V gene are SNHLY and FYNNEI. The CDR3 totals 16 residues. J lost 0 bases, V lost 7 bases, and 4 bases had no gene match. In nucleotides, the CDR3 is TGTGCCAGCACGGGACAGGGGGATGCAACTAATGAAAAACTGTTTTTT. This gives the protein CASTGQGDATNEKLFF.

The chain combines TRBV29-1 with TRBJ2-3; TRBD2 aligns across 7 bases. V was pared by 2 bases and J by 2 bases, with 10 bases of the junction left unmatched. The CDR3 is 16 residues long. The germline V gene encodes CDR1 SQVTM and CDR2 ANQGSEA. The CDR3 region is CSVEKLAGVPTDTQYF. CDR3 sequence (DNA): TGCAGCGTTGAAAAACTCGCGGGGGTTCCCACAGATACGCAGTATTTT.

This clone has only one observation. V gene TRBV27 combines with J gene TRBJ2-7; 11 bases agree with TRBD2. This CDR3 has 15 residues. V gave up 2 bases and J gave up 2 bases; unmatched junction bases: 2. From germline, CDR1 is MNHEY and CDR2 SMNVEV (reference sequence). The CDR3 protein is CASSLQGLAAYEQYF. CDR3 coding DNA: TGTGCCAGCAGTTTACAGGGACTAGCGGCCTACGAGCAGTACTTC.

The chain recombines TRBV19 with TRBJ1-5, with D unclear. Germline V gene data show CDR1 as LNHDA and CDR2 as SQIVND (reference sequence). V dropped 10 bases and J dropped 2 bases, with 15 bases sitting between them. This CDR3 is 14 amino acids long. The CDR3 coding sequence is TGTGCCACAGACCCGGGAGGCGGCAATCAGCCCCAGCATTTT. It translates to CATDPGGGNQPQHF.

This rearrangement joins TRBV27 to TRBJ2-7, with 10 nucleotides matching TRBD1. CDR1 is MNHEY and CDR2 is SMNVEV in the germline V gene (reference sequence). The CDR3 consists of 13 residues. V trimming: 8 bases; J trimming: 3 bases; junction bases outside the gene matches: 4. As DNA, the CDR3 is TGTGCCAGCGGCTGGACAGGGGGCTACGAGCAGTACTTC. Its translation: CASGWTGGYEQYF.

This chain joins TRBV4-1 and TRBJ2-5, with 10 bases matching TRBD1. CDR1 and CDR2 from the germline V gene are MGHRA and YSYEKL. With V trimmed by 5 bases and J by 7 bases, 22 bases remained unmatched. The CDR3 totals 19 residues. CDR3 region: CASSLGQGRASGYPGTQYF. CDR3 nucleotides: TGCGCCAGCAGCTTGGGACAGGGGAGAGCTAGCGGGTACCCAGGGACCCAGTACTTC.

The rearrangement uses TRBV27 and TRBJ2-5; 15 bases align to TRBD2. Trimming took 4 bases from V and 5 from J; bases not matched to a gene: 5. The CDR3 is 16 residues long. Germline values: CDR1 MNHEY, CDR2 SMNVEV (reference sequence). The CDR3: CASSWGLAGGRETQYF. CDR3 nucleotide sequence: TGTGCCAGCAGTTGGGGACTAGCGGGAGGAAGGGAGACCCAGTACTTC.

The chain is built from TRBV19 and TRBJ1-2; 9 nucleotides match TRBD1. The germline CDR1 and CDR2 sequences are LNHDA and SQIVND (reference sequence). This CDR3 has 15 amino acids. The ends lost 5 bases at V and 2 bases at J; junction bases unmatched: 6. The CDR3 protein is CASSLTGTGNYGYTF. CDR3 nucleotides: TGTGCCAGTAGTTTGACCGGGACAGGGAACTATGGCTACACCTTC.

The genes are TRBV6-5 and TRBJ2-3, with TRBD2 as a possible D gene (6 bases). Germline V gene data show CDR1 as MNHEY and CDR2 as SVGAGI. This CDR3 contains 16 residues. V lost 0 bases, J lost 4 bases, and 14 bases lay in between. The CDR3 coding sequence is TGTGCCAGCAGTTACTCTAGCGGAAGTGGGGCAGATACGCAGTATTTT. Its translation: CASSYSSGSGADTQYF.

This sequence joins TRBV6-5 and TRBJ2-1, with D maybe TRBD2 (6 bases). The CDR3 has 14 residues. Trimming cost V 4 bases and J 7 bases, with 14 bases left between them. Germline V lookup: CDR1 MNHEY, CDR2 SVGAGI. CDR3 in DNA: TGTGCCAGCAGTTCGTCGGGAGCGAAAAATGAGCAGTTCTTC. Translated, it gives CASSSSGAKNEQFF.

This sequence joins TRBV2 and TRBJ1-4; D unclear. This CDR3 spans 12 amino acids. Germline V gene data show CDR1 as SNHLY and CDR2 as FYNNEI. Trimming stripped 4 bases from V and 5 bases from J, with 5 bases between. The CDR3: CASSGANEKLFF. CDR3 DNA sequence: TGTGCCAGCAGTGGTGCGAATGAAAAACTGTTTTTT.

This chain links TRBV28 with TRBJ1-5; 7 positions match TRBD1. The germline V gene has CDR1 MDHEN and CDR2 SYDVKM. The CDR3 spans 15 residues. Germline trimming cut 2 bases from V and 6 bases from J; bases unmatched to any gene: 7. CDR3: CASSLGGDRAQPQHF. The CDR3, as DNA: TGTGCCAGCAGTTTAGGGGGAGACAGGGCTCAGCCCCAGCATTTT.